This TCR beta chain was retrieved from a study of cytomegalovirus exposure and HLA in healthy donors. Assay: immunoSEQ multiplex PCR; the TCRdb copy retains only in-frame clones and omits some. The data hold over 250,000 clones, with about 85% observed a single time. V shed 2 bases and J shed 3 bases, with 11 bases lying between them. The CDR3 sequence is 15 residues long. Germline CDR1 and CDR2: LNHNV and YYDKDF (reference sequence). Sequences were obtained from PBMCs. The gene calls are TRBV15 and TRBJ1-3; no reliable D call. The sequence derives from a woman aged 30 to 39 in good health and CMV-seropositive. CDR3 sequence: CATSRTRLSGNTIYF. Written as DNA, the CDR3 is TGTGCCACCAGCAGAACCAGGCTGAGTGGAAACACCATATATTTT.